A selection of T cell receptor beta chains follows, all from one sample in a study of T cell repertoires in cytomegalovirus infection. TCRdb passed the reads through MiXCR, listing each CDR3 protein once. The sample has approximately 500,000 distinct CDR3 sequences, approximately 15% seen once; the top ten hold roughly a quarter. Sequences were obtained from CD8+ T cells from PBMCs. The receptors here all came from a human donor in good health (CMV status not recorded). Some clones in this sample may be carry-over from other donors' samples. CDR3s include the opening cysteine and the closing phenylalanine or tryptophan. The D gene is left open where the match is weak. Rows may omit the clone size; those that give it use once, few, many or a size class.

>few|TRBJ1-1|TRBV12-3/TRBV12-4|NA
CASSQGAGDPEAFF
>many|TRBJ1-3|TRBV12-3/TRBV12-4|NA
CASRMDNSGNTIYF
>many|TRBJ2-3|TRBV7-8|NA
CASSRRGTTDTQYF
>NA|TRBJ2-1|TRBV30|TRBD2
CAWSGEGGRANEQFF
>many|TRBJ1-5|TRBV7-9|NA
CASSITPNQPQHF
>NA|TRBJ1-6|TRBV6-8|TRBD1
CASSYDRGYESSYNSPLHF
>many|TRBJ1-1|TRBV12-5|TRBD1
CASGFVQGGTEAFF
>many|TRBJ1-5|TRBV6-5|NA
CASSYSGPGGNQPQHF
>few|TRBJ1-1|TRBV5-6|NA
CASSPRNGGTNTEAFF
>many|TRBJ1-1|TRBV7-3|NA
CASSSASHTEAFF
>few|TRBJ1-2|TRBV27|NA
CASWGLNVYGYTF
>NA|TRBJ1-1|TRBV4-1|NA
CASRLTQRTQLSGTEAFF
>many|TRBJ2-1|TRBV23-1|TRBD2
CASRKLQGGTSGSPWDEQFF
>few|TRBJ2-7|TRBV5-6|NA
CASSRGGGYEQYF
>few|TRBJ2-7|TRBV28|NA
CASSYMGEHSYEQYF
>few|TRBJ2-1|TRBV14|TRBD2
CASSQDAGRGGNEQFF
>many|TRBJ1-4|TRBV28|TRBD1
CASSLQGAPTNEKLFF
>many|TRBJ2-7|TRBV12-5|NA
CASGLGGLPGDEQYF
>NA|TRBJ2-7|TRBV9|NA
CASSVASNYEQYF
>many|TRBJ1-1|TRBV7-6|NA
CASSLGGGLNTEAFF
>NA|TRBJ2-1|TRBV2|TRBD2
CASSDRLAGGFYNEQFF
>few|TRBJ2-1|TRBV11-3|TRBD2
CASSYRTSGRGDNEQFF
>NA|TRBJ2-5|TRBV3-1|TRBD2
CASSHRGGLETQYF
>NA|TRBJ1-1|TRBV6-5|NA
CASSGGPGTEAFF
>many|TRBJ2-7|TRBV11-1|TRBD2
CASSLEASGGASYEQYF
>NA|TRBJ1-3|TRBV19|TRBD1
CASSPDRGPSGNTIYF
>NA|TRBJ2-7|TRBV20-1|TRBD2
CSARGLAGDEQYF
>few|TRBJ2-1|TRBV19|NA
CASSVADILPNEQFF
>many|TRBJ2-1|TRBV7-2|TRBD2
CASSPRSGRAQDEQFF
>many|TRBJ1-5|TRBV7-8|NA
CASSLAPRGNQPQHF
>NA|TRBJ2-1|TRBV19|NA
CASSDRAGDSYNEQFF
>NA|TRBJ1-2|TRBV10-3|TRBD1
CAAGQGDAYGYTF
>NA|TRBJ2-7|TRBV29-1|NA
CSAGGNVDEQYF
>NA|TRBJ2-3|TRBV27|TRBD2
CASSLGAGGGTQYF
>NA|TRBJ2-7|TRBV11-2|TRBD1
CASSYFSPSRDRVYEQYF
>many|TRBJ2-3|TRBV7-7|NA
CASSLDRADTQYF
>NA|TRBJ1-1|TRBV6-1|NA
CASSDPDPGWIGTEAFF
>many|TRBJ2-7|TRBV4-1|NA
CASSQETYTYNEQYF
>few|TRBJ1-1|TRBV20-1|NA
CSAFRGGWEDTEAFF
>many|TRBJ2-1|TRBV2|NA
CASSEEESSYNEQFF
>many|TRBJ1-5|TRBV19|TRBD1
CASSIPTGGNQPQHF
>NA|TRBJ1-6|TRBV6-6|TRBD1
CASSYLSTRQGDSPLHF
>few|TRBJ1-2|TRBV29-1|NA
CSVDSQGYYTF
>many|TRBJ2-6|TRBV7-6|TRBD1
CASSTARGQGGSGANVLTF
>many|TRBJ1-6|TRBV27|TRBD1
CASSLSPDRGRPLHF
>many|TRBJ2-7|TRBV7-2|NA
CASSFPNRDIGRYEQYF